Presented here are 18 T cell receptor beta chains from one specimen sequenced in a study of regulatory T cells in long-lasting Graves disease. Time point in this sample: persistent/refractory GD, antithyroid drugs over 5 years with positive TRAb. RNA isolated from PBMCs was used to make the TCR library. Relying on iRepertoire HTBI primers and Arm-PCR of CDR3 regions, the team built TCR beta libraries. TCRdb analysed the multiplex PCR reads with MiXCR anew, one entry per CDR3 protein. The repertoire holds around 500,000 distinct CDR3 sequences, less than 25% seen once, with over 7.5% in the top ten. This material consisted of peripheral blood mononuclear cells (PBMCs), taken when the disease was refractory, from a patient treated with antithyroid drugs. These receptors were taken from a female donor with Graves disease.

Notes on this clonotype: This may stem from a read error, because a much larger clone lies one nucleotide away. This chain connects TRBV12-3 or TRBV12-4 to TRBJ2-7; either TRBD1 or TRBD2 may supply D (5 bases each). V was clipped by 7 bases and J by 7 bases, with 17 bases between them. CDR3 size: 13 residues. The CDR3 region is CASTRTREREQYF. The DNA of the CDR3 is TGTGCCAGCACCCGGACAAGGGAGAGGGAGCAGTACTTC.

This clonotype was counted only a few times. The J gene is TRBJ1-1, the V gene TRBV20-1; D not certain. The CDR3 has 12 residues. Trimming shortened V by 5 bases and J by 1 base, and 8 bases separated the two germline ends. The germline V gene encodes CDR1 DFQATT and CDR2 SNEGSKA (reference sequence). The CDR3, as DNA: TGCAGTGCTGCCAAAGAGAACACTGAAGCTTTCTTT. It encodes CSAAKENTEAFF.

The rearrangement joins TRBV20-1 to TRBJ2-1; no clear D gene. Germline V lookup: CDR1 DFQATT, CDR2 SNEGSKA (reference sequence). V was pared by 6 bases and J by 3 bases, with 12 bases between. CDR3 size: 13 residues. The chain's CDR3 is CSASQVDYNEQFF. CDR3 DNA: TGCAGTGCCTCGCAAGTCGACTACAATGAGCAGTTCTTC.

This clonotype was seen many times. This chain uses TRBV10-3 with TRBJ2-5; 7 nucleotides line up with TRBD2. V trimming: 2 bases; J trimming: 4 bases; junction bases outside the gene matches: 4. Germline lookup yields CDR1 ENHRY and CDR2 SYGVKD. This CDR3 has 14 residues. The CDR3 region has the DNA TGTGCCATCAGTGAGAAGGGGAGGGGAGAGACCCAGTACTTC. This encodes CAISEKGRGETQYF.

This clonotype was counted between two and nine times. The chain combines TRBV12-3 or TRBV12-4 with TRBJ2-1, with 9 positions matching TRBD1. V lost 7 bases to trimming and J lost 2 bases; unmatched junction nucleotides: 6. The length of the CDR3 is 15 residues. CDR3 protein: CASTPTGGPYNEQFF. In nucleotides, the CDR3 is TGTGCCAGCACTCCGACAGGGGGGCCCTACAATGAGCAGTTCTTC.

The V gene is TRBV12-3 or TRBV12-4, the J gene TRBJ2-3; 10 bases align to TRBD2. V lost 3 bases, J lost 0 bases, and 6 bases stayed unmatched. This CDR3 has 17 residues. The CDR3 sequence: CASSLRLAGASTDTQYF. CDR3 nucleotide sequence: TGTGCCAGCAGTTTGAGGCTAGCGGGAGCCAGCACAGATACGCAGTATTTT.

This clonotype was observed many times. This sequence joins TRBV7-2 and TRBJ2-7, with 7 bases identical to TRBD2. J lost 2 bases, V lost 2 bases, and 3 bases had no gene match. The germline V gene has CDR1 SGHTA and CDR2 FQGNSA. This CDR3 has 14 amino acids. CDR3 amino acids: CASSLKRDPYEQYF. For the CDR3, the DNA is TGTGCCAGCAGCTTAAAGCGGGACCCCTACGAGCAGTACTTC.

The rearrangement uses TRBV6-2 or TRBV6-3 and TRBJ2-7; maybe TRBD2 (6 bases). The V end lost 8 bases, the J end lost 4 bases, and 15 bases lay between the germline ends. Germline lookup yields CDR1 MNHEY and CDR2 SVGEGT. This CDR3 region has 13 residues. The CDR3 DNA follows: TGTGCCAGCGGCCTAGCGTCTGGTTACGAGCAGTACTTC. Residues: CASGLASGYEQYF.

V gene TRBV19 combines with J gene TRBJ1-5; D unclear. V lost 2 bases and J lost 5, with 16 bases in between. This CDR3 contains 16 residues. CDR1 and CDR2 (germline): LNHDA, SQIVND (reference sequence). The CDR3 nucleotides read TGTGCCAGTAGTATAACCCCCGGACGCTGGGATCAGCCCCAGCATTTT. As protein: CASSITPGRWDQPQHF.

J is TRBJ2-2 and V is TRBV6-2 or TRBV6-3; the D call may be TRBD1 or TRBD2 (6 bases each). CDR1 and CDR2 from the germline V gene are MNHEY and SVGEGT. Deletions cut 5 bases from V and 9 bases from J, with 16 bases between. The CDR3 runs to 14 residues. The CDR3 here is CASSDRQGRRELFF. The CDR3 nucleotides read TGTGCCAGCAGTGATCGGCAGGGGAGGCGGGAGCTGTTTTTT.

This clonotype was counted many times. CDR3 loop: CASSLYDYGYTF. In DNA, the CDR3 is TGTGCCAGCAGTTTATACGACTATGGCTACACCTTC. The chain joins TRBV28 to TRBJ1-2; the D is unclear. V dropped 1 base and J dropped 3 bases, with 3 bases sitting between them. Germline V gives CDR1 MDHEN, CDR2 SYDVKM. This CDR3 is 12 amino acids long.

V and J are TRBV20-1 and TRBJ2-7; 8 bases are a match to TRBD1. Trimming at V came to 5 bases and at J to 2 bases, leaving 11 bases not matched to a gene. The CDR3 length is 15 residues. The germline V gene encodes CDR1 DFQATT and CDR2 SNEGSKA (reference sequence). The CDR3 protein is CSARNPGQDPYEQYF. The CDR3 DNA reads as TGCAGTGCTCGAAACCCGGGACAGGATCCCTACGAGCAGTACTTC.

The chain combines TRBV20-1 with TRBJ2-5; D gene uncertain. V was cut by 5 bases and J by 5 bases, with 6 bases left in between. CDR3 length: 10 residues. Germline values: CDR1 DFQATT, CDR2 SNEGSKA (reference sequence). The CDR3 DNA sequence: TGCAGTGCTTTGTTGGAGACCCAGTACTTC. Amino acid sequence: CSALLETQYF.

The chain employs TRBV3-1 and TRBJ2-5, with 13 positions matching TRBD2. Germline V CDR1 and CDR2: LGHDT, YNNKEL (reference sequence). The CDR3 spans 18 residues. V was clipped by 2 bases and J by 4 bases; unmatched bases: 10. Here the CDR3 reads CASSQLPTSGRALETQYF. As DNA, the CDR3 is TGTGCCAGCAGCCAACTCCCAACTAGCGGGAGGGCCCTAGAGACCCAGTACTTC.

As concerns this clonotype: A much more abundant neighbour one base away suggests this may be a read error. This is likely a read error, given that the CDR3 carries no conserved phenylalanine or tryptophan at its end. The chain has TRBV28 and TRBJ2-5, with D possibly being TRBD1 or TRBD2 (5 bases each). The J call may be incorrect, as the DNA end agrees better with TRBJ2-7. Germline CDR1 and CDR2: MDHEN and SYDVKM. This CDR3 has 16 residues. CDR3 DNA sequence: TGTGCCAGCAGCTTAATGTGGGCAGGGAGCTCCTACGAGCAGTACTCC. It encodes CASSLMWAGSSYEQYS.

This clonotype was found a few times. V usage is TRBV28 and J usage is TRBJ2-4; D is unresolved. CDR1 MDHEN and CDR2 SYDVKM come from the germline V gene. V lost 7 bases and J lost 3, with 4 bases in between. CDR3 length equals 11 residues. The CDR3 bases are TGTGCCAGCACCAGCAAAAACATTCAGTACTTC. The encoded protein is CASTSKNIQYF. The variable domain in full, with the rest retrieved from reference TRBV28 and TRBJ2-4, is DVKVTQSSRYLVKRTGEKVFLECVQDMDHENMFWYRQDPGLGLRLIYFSYDVKMKEKGDIPEGYSVSREKKERFSLILESASTNQTSMYLCASTSKNIQYFGAGTRLSVL.

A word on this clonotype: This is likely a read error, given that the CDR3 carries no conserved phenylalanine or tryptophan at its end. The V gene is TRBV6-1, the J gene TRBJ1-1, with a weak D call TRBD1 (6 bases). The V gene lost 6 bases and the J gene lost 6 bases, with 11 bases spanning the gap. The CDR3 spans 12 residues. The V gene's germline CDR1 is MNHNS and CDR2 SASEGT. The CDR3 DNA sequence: TGTGCCAGCAGCCGGGGACAACCTGAAGCTTTCCTT. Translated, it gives CASSRGQPEAFL.

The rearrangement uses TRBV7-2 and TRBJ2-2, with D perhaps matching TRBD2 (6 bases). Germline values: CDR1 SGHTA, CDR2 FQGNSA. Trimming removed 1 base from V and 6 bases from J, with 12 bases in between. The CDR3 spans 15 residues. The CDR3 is CASSLVRRASGELFF. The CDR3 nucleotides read TGTGCCAGCAGCTTAGTTAGGAGGGCATCCGGGGAGCTGTTTTTT.